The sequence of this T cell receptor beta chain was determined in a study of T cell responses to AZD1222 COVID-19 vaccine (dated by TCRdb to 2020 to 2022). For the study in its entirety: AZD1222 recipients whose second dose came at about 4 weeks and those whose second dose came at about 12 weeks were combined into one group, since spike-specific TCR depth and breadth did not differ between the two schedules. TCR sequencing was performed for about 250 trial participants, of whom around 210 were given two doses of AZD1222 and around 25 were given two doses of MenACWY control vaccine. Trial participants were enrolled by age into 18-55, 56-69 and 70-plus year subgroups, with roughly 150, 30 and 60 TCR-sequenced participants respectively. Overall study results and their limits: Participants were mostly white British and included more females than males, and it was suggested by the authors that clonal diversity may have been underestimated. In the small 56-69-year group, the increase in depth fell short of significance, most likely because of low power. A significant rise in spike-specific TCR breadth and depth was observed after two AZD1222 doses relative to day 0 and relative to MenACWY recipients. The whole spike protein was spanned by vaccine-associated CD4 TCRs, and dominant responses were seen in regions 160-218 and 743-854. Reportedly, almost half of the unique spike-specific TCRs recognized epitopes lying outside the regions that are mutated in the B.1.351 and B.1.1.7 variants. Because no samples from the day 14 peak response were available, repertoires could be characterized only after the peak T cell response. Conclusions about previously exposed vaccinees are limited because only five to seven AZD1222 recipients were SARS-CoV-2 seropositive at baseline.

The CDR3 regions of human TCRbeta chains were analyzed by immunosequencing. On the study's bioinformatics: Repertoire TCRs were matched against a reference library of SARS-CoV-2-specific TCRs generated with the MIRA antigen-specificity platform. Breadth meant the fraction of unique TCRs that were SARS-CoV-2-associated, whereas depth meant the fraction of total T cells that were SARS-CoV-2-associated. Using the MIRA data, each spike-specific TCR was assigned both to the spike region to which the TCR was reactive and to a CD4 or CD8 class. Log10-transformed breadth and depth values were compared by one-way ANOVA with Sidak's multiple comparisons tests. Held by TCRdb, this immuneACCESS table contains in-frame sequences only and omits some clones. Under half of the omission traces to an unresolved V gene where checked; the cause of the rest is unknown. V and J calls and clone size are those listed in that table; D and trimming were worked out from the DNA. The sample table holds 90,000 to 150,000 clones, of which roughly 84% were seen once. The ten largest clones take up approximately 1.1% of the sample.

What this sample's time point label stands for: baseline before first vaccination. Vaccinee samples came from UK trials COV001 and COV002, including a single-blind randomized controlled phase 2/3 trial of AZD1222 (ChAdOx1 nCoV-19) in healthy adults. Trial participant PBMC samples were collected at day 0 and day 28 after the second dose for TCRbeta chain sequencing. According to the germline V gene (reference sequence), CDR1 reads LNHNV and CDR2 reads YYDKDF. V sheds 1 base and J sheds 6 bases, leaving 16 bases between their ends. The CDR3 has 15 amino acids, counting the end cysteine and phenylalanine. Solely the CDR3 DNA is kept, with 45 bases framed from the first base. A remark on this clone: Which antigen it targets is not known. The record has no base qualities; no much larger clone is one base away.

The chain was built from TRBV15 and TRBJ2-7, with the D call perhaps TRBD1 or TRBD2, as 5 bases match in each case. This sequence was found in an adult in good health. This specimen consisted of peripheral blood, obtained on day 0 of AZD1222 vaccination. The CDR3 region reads CATSRGQSGRSEQYF. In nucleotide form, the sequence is TGTGCCACCAGCAGAGGCCAGTCGGGACGTAGCGAGCAGTACTTC.